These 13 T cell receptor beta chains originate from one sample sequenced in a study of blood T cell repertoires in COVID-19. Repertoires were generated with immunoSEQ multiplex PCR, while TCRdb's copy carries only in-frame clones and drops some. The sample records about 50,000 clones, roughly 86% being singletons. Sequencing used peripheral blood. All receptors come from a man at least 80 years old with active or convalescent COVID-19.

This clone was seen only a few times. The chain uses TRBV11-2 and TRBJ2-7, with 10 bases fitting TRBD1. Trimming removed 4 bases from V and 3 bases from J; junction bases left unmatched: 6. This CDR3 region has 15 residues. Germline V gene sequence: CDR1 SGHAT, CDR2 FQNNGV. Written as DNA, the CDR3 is TGTGCCAGCAGCTCTGGGACAGGGGTAAACTACGAGCAGTACTTC. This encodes CASSSGTGVNYEQYF.

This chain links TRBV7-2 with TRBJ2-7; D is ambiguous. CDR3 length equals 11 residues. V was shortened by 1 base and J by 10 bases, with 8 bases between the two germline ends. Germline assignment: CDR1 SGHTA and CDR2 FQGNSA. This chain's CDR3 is CASSLESTQYF. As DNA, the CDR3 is TGTGCCAGCAGCTTAGAATCCACACAGTACTTC.

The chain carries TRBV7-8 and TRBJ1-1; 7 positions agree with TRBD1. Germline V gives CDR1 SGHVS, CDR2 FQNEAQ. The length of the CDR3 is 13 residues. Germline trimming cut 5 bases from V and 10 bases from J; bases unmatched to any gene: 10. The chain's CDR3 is CASSPPTGRGAFF. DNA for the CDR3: TGTGCCAGCAGCCCACCGACAGGGCGGGGAGCTTTCTTT.

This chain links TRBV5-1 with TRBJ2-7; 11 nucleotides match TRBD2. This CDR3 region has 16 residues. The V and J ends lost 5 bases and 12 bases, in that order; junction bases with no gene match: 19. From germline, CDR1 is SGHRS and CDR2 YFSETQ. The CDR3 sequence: CASSFGTSGTPLVPYF. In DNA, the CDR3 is TGCGCCAGCAGTTTTGGGACTAGCGGTACTCCCCTTGTGCCGTACTTC. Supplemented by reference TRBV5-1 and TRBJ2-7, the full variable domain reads KAGVTQTPRYLIKTRGQQVTLSCSPISGHRSVSWYQQTPGQGLQFLFEYFSETQRNKGNFPGRFSGRQFSNSRSEMNVSTLELGDSALYLCASSFGTSGTPLVPYFGPGTRLTVT.

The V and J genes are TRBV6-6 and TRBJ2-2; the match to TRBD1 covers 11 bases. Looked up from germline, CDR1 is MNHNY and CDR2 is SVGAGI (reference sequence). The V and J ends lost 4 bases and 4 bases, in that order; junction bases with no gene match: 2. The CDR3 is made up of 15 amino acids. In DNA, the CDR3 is TGTGCCAGCAGTTCCGGGACAGGGGGCACCGGGGAGCTGTTTTTT. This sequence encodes CASSSGTGGTGELFF.

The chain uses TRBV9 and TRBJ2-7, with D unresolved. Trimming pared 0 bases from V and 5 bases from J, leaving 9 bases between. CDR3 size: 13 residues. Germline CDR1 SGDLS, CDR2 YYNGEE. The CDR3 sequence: CASSVELRNEQYF. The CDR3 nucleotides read TGTGCCAGCAGCGTAGAGCTGCGGAACGAGCAGTACTTC. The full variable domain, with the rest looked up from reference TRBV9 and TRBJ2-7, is DSGVTQTPKHLITATGQRVTLRCSPRSGDLSVYWYQQSLDQGLQFLIQYYNGEERAKGNILERFSAQQFPDLHSELNLSSLELGDSALYFCASSVELRNEQYFGPGTRLTVT.

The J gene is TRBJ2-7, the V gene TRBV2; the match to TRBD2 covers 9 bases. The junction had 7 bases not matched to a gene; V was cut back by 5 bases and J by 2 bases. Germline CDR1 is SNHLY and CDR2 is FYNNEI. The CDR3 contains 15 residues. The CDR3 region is CASSIGGRAPYEQYF. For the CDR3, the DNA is TGTGCCAGCAGTATAGGCGGGAGGGCGCCCTACGAGCAGTACTTC.

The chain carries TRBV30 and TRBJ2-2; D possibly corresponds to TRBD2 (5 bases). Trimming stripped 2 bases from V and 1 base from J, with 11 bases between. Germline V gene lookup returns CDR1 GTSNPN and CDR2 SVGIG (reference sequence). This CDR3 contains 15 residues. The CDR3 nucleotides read TGTGCCTGGAGTTTACGGACTCTGAACACCGGGGAGCTGTTTTTT. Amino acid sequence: CAWSLRTLNTGELFF.

The DNA for the CDR3 is TGCGCCAGCAGTGAGGCTAGCGGGAGGGCCCTCTACGAGCAGTACTTC. Translated, it gives CASSEASGRALYEQYF. The V gene is TRBV10-1, the J gene TRBJ2-7; 12 bases map to TRBD2. The CDR3 runs to 16 residues. V shed 2 bases and J 3 bases; nucleotides not matched to a gene: 5. The V gene's germline CDR1 is WNHNN and CDR2 SYGVQD (reference sequence).

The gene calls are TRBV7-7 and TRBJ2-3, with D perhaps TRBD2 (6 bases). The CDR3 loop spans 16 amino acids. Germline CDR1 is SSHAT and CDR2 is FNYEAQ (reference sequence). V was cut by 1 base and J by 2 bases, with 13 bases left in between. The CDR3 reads CASSLGLSGYTDTQYF. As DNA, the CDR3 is TGTGCCAGCAGCTTAGGCTTAAGCGGGTACACAGATACGCAGTATTTT.

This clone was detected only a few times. CDR3 residues: CASSQAVRAERAGELFF. The CDR3 region has the DNA TGTGCCAGCAGCCAAGCCGTACGGGCAGAGCGGGCCGGGGAGCTGTTTTTT. The genes are TRBV4-2 and TRBJ2-2; weak D call: TRBD2 (6 bases). Germline CDR1 LGHNA, CDR2 YNFKEQ. Trimming shortened V by 1 base and J by 6 bases, and 18 bases separated the two germline ends. This CDR3 has 17 amino acids.

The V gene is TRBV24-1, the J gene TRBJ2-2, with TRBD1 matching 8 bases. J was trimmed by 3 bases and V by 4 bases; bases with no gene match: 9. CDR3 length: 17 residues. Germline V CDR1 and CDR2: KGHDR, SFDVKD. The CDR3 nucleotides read TGTGCCACCAGTGACCGACCGAAGACAGGGGACACCGGGGAGCTGTTTTTT. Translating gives CATSDRPKTGDTGELFF.

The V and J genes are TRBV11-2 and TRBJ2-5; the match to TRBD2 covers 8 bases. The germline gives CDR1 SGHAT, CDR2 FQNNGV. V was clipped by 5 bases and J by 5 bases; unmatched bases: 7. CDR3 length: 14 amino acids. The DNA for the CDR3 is TGTGCCAGCAGCCCAGGACTAGCCTCGGAGACCCAGTACTTC. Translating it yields CASSPGLASETQYF.